This T cell receptor beta chain was obtained from a study of preoperative IRX-2 immunotherapy in early breast cancer. The germline V gene encodes CDR1 LNHNV and CDR2 YYDKDF (reference sequence). The V gene end was trimmed by 3 bases and the J gene end by 11 bases; junction bases not matched to a gene: 12. CDR3 size: 15 residues. Treatment in this sample: preoperative locoregional IRX-2 cytokine immunotherapy. This phase Ib study tested locoregional IRX-2 cytokine immunotherapy given before surgery. Only one count was recorded for this clone. Using immunoSEQ multiplex PCR, the repertoire was profiled, and TCRdb retains in-frame clones only, with some absent. In the table there are 25,000 to 30,000 clones, 82% of which are singletons.

This specimen was collected from a patient treated with IRX-2 immunotherapy. The chain uses TRBV15 and TRBJ2-1; the match to TRBD1 covers 8 bases. The TCR originated in a human donor with breast cancer. For the CDR3, the DNA is TGTGCCACCAGCAGCCGACAGGGGTCGGCCTCTAAGCAGTTCTTC. Translation gives CATSSRQGSASKQFF.